These 26 T cell receptor beta chains were sequenced from one sample in a study of cytomegalovirus exposure and HLA in healthy donors. In the PCR, 60 Vbeta and 13 Jbeta primers were used. Generated by immunoSEQ multiplex PCR, the TCRdb table keeps only in-frame clones and is missing some. Here the sample spans some 140,000 clones, approximately 87% being singletons. Input material: PBMCs. The receptor source for this set is a man aged 35-49 years in good health and CMV-seronegative.

This chain joins TRBV5-4 and TRBJ2-5; possibly TRBD2 for D (5 bases). The end of the DNA fits TRBJ2-7 better, so the J call may be wrong. The germline V gene encodes CDR1 SGHNT and CDR2 YYREEE (reference sequence). This CDR3 has 15 amino acids. CDR3 amino acids: CASSLVRGAVNEQYF. Written as DNA, the CDR3 is TGTGCCAGCAGCTTGGTCCGGGGAGCCGTGAACGAGCAGTACTTC.

V gene TRBV19 combines with J gene TRBJ1-5; possibly TRBD1 for D (6 bases). This CDR3 contains 14 residues. Germline V gene data show CDR1 as LNHDA and CDR2 as SQIVND (reference sequence). V was cut by 11 bases and J by 1 base, with 15 bases left in between. The CDR3 reads CAGTNDRSNQPQHF. In nucleotides, the CDR3 is TGTGCCGGTACTAACGACAGGAGCAATCAGCCCCAGCATTTT.

This chain uses TRBV11-3 with TRBJ2-3; 10 positions agree with TRBD2. The CDR3 is 17 residues long. The V segment lost 0 bases and the J segment 4 bases; nucleotides outside the gene matches: 7. CDR1 and CDR2 (germline): SGHNT, YENEEA. Here the CDR3 reads CASSLDRASGRADTQYF. The CDR3 nucleotides are TGTGCCAGCAGCTTAGATCGGGCTAGCGGGAGAGCAGATACGCAGTATTTT. The full variable domain, completed using reference TRBV11-3 and TRBJ2-3, is EAGVVQSPRYKIIEKKQPVAFWCNPISGHNTLYWYLQNLGQGPELLIRYENEEAVDDSQLPKDRFSAERLKGVDSTLKIQPAELGDSAVYLCASSLDRASGRADTQYFGPGTRLTVL.

The V gene is TRBV27, the J gene TRBJ1-2; 7 bases fit TRBD1. In germline, CDR1 is MNHEY, CDR2 SMNVEV (reference sequence). The CDR3 is 14 residues long. V lost 8 bases and J lost 8; bases outside the gene matches: 14. The chain's CDR3 is CASRQGFHDLGYTF. CDR3 nucleotides: TGTGCCAGCCGACAGGGCTTTCATGACTTGGGCTACACCTTC.

The CDR3 loop is CASSWAARAGSYNEQFF. The CDR3 nucleotides are TGTGCCAGCAGCTGGGCCGCCAGGGCTGGATCCTACAATGAGCAGTTCTTC. This rearrangement joins TRBV7-2 to TRBJ2-1; D might be TRBD1 (5 bases). This CDR3 comprises 17 residues. Trimming removed 4 bases at V and 1 base at J, with 17 bases between. From germline, CDR1 is SGHTA and CDR2 FQGNSA.

This chain links TRBV2 with TRBJ1-1; 7 positions agree with TRBD1. V lost 7 bases to trimming and J lost 0 bases; unmatched junction nucleotides: 8. The CDR3 length is 15 residues. The germline CDR1 and CDR2 sequences are SNHLY and FYNNEI. In DNA form, the CDR3 reads TGTGCCAGCAATAAGGGACAGACCATGAACACTGAAGCTTTCTTT. This codes for CASNKGQTMNTEAFF.

The chain combines TRBV28 with TRBJ2-5; 8 positions agree with TRBD1. The last part of the DNA fits TRBJ2-7 better; the J call may be wrong. Germline V gene data show CDR1 as MDHEN and CDR2 as SYDVKM. The CDR3 runs 15 residues. CDR3 sequence (DNA): TGTGCCAGCAGTCCCGGACAGGGACGGCCTTACGAGCAGTACTTC. Translation gives CASSPGQGRPYEQYF.

The chain carries TRBV7-2 and TRBJ1-4, with TRBD1 as a possible D gene (5 bases). The CDR3 has 16 residues. V dropped 2 bases and J dropped 0 bases, with 10 bases sitting between them. Germline V gene sequence: CDR1 SGHTA, CDR2 FQGNSA. CDR3 sequence reads: CASSLISGATNEKLFF. Here the CDR3 DNA reads TGTGCCAGCAGCTTAATTTCGGGGGCAACTAATGAAAAACTGTTTTTT.

The V call is TRBV4-1, the J call TRBJ2-1; TRBD1 agrees at 10 bases. V was pared by 0 bases and J by 6 bases, with 2 bases of the junction left unmatched. The V gene's germline CDR1 is MGHRA and CDR2 YSYEKL. This CDR3 region has 15 residues. The CDR3 DNA is TGCGCCAGCAGCCAAGAGGACAGGGGGGGCAATGAGCAGTTCTTC. It yields the protein CASSQEDRGGNEQFF.

This clone has just one count. The V gene is TRBV5-3, the J gene TRBJ2-5; weak D call: TRBD2 (6 bases). TRBV5-3 has ORF status, its function being uncertain. The V and J ends lost 0 bases and 3 bases respectively, with 15 bases between them. The CDR3 is 16 amino acids. The CDR3 DNA reads as TGTGCCAGAAGCTTGGATTCTAGCGCCTCGGAAGAGACCCAGTACTTC. Translated, it gives CARSLDSSASEETQYF.

V is TRBV25-1 and J is TRBJ2-2; D perhaps matches TRBD2 (6 bases). Trimming took 4 bases from V and 7 from J, leaving 10 bases between them. This CDR3 contains 13 residues. In germline, CDR1 is MGHDK, CDR2 SYGVNS. In DNA, the CDR3 is TGTGCCAGCAGTGCGCAGGAGGGCGGGGAGCTGTTTTTT. Residues: CASSAQEGGELFF.

Here the CDR3 reads CASSSRLAGFYEQYF. Here the CDR3 DNA reads TGTGCCAGCAGCTCCCGACTAGCGGGGTTCTACGAGCAGTACTTC. The chain has TRBV5-6 and TRBJ2-7, with 11 bases that match TRBD2. With 3 bases clipped from V and 3 bases from J, the junction kept 5 bases outside the gene matches. CDR1 SGHDT and CDR2 YYEEEE come from the germline V gene. The CDR3 contains 15 residues.

The chain carries TRBV19 and TRBJ1-4; D is unclear. Looked up from germline, CDR1 is LNHDA and CDR2 is SQIVND (reference sequence). V dropped 1 base and J dropped 8 bases, with 11 bases sitting between them. The CDR3 sequence is 14 residues long. CDR3 sequence (DNA): TGTGCCAGTAGTATAGGCCGACAAGGAGAAAAACTGTTTTTT. This translates into CASSIGRQGEKLFF.

The gene calls are TRBV7-9 and TRBJ2-7; D may be TRBD2 (6 bases). The CDR3 is 16 residues long. V shed 5 bases and J shed 4 bases, with 21 bases lying between them. Germline values: CDR1 SEHNR, CDR2 FQNEAQ (reference sequence). CDR3 protein: CASSPKGGEHFYEQYF. For the CDR3, the DNA is TGTGCCAGCAGCCCCAAGGGCGGGGAGCATTTTTACGAGCAGTACTTC.

Notes on this clone: Distinct nucleotide sequences in the sample also encode this CDR3. The chain recombines TRBV5-1 with TRBJ1-3, with a weak D call TRBD1 (6 bases). CDR3 length: 14 amino acids. The germline CDR1 and CDR2 sequences are SGHRS and YFSETQ. V lost 0 bases and J lost 4, with 8 bases in between. CDR3 in amino acids: CASSLGGLGNTIYF. In DNA form, the CDR3 reads TGCGCCAGCAGCTTGGGGGGGCTCGGAAACACCATATATTTT.

The chain joins TRBV30 to TRBJ1-5; unclear D gene. The germline gives CDR1 GTSNPN, CDR2 SVGIG (reference sequence). The V gene lost 1 base and the J gene lost 5 bases, with 15 bases spanning the gap. This CDR3 is built from 15 residues. In nucleotides, the CDR3 is TGTGCCTGGAGTGATCGGACCGGGAGGGATCAGCCCCAGCATTTT. This sequence encodes CAWSDRTGRDQPQHF.

Of note for this clone: The same CDR3 also results from other DNA sequences found in this sample. The chain uses TRBV19 and TRBJ2-1; D may be TRBD1 (5 bases). The germline CDR1 and CDR2 sequences are LNHDA and SQIVND (reference sequence). The CDR3 runs to 12 residues. Trimming took 3 bases from V and 6 from J, leaving 6 bases between them. The chain's CDR3 is CASSIRVNEQFF. The DNA of the CDR3 is TGTGCCAGTAGTATCAGGGTCAATGAGCAGTTCTTC.

This clone was found a few times. The CDR3 coding sequence is TGTGCCAGCAGCTCCCGACTAACCTTGACCACAGATACGCAGTATTTT. Its translation is CASSSRLTLTTDTQYF. The chain has TRBV5-4 and TRBJ2-3, with D tentatively TRBD2 (5 bases). CDR3 length: 16 residues. V lost 3 bases, J lost 2 bases, and 16 bases lay in between. The V gene's germline CDR1 is SGHNT and CDR2 YYREEE (reference sequence). Full variable domain (outside the CDR3, taken from reference TRBV5-4 and TRBJ2-3): ETGVTQSPTHLIKTRGQQVTLRCSSQSGHNTVSWYQQALGQGPQFIFQYYREEENGRGNFPPRFSGLQFPNYSSELNVNALELDDSALYLCASSSRLTLTTDTQYFGPGTRLTVL.

The DNA of the CDR3 is TGTGCCAGCATCCCGACATTGAATTCACCCCTCCACTTT. Translating gives CASIPTLNSPLHF. The chain joins TRBV2 to TRBJ1-6; D not resolved. This CDR3 has 13 amino acids. Trimming shortened V by 7 bases and J by 7 bases, and 11 bases separated the two germline ends. Germline CDR1 and CDR2: SNHLY and FYNNEI.

CDR3 amino acids: CASSLRDEGGGRTEAFF. The CDR3 DNA sequence: TGTGCCAGCAGCTTGCGGGACGAAGGCGGGGGACGCACTGAAGCTTTCTTT. This rearrangement joins TRBV5-4 to TRBJ1-1, with D possibly TRBD1 on 5 matching bases. This CDR3 is 17 amino acids long. V lost 1 base, J lost 4 bases, and 20 bases lay in between. Germline CDR1 SGHNT, CDR2 YYREEE (reference sequence).

The chain uses TRBV5-4 and TRBJ1-5; the match to TRBD1 covers 9 bases. CDR3 length: 16 amino acids. V gave up 6 bases and J gave up 7 bases; unmatched junction bases: 14. Germline CDR1 and CDR2: SGHNT and YYREEE (reference sequence). CDR3 residues: CASNLSGLTGGQPQHF. As DNA, the CDR3 is TGTGCCAGCAACCTATCGGGCTTAACAGGGGGCCAGCCCCAGCATTTT. Full variable domain (rest looked up from reference TRBV5-4 and TRBJ1-5): ETGVTQSPTHLIKTRGQQVTLRCSSQSGHNTVSWYQQALGQGPQFIFQYYREEENGRGNFPPRFSGLQFPNYSSELNVNALELDDSALYLCASNLSGLTGGQPQHFGDGTRLSIL.

This clone appeared a single time. The chain links TRBV4-3 to TRBJ2-5, with 10 bases that match TRBD2. V dropped 0 bases and J dropped 9; count of bases not matched to a gene: 7. The germline V gene encodes CDR1 LGHNA and CDR2 YSLEER. There are 15 residues in the CDR3. The CDR3 region is CASSQDRFSGGPQYF. CDR3 DNA: TGCGCCAGCAGCCAAGATCGTTTTAGCGGGGGGCCCCAGTACTTC.

The J gene is TRBJ1-3, the V gene TRBV2, with D possibly TRBD1 on 5 matching bases. This CDR3 spans 13 amino acids. CDR1 and CDR2 from the germline V gene are SNHLY and FYNNEI. The V end was cut by 8 bases, the J end by 5 bases, with 13 bases between. The CDR3 bases are TGTGCCAGCGGGGGGGATTCGAGAAACACCATATATTTT. Its translation: CASGGDSRNTIYF.

The genes are TRBV4-1 and TRBJ2-5; 7 bases line up with TRBD1. Per the germline V gene, CDR1 is MGHRA and CDR2 is YSYEKL. The CDR3 is 15 amino acids. V lost 2 bases to trimming and J lost 4 bases; unmatched junction nucleotides: 7. Written as DNA, the CDR3 is TGCGCCAGCAGCCAAACGACAGGGAGAGTAGAGACCCAGTACTTC. It yields the protein CASSQTTGRVETQYF.

The genes are TRBV5-1 and TRBJ1-1, with TRBD1 identical over 7 bases. J was trimmed by 2 bases and V by 3 bases; bases with no gene match: 4. The germline V gene encodes CDR1 SGHRS and CDR2 YFSETQ. The CDR3 is 14 amino acids. The CDR3 spells CASSWGQRNTEAFF. The CDR3 DNA reads as TGCGCCAGCAGCTGGGGACAGAGAAACACTGAAGCTTTCTTT.

The chain combines TRBV7-3 with TRBJ2-1, with D possibly being TRBD2 (5 bases). Germline V gives CDR1 SGHTA, CDR2 FQGTGA. CDR3 length: 15 residues. Trimming left V 2 bases short and J 0 bases short, with 8 bases between. The CDR3: CASSLETSSYNEQFF. CDR3 in DNA: TGTGCCAGCAGCTTAGAAACTAGCTCCTACAATGAGCAGTTCTTC.